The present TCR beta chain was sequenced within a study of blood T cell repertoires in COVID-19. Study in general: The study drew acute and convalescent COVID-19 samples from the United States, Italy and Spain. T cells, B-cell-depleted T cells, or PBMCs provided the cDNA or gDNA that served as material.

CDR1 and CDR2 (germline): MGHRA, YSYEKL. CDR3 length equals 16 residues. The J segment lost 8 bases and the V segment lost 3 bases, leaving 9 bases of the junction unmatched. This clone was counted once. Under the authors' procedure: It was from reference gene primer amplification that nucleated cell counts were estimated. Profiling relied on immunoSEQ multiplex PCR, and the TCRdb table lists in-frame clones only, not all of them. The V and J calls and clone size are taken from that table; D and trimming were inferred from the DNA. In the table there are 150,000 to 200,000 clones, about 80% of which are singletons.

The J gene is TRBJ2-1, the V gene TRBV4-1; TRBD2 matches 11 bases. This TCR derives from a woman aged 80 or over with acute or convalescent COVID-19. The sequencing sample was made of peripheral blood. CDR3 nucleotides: TGCGCCAGCAGCCACATACTAGCGGGAGACATCGATGAGCAGTTCTTC. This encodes CASSHILAGDIDEQFF.